These 32 T cell receptor beta chains came from one sample sequenced in a study of blood T cell repertoires in COVID-19. Profiled with immunoSEQ multiplex PCR; TCRdb holds only in-frame clones, not every one. The repertoire holds about 370,000 clones, with around 90% as singletons. The sequencing input was peripheral blood. The receptor source for this set is a man aged 18 to 35 with active or convalescent COVID-19.

CDR3 DNA sequence: TGTGCCAGCACCGAAACCCACCTCAGGGGGAGTGAAAAACTGTTTTTT. This gives the protein CASTETHLRGSEKLFF. This chain connects TRBV2 to TRBJ1-4; 7 bases line up with TRBD1. The germline V gene encodes CDR1 SNHLY and CDR2 FYNNEI. The V gene end was trimmed by 7 bases and the J gene end by 7 bases; junction bases not matched to a gene: 15. The CDR3 runs to 16 residues.

The chain links TRBV28 to TRBJ1-3; TRBD1 matches at 9 bases. This CDR3 spans 14 amino acids. Per germline, CDR1 MDHEN and CDR2 SYDVKM. The V and J ends lost 5 bases and 7 bases, in that order; junction bases with no gene match: 6. CDR3 protein: CASSKTGGRNTIYF. The CDR3 coding sequence is TGTGCCAGCAGTAAGACAGGGGGACGGAACACCATATATTTT. The full variable domain, its missing parts supplied by reference TRBV28 and TRBJ1-3, is DVKVTQSSRYLVKRTGEKVFLECVQDMDHENMFWYRQDPGLGLRLIYFSYDVKMKEKGDIPEGYSVSREKKERFSLILESASTNQTSMYLCASSKTGGRNTIYFGEGSWLTVV.

In its sample, this clone was seen once. The junction departs from the called germline gene at one end, perhaps through a read error. CDR3 nucleotide sequence: TGTGCCAGCAGCGTGACCATCTCTGGGGCCAACGTGCTGACTTTC. Its translation: CASSVTISGANVLTF. The chain combines TRBV13 with TRBJ2-6, with D tentatively TRBD1 (5 bases). The germline V gene encodes CDR1 PRHDT and CDR2 FYEKMQ (reference sequence). CDR3 length: 15 amino acids.

This clone occurred a few times. The V and J genes are TRBV5-1 and TRBJ2-3; the D gene is possibly TRBD2 (6 bases). The CDR3 consists of 14 residues. Deletions cut 4 bases from V and 4 bases from J, with 13 bases between. Germline values: CDR1 SGHRS, CDR2 YFSETQ. CDR3 DNA: TGCGCCAGCAGCGCGGGACCGACGTCAGATACGCAGTATTTT. Residues: CASSAGPTSDTQYF.

This clone appeared a few times. The chain is built from TRBV6-2 or TRBV6-3 and TRBJ1-5; D may be TRBD1 (6 bases). Trimming pared 2 bases from V and 7 bases from J, leaving 21 bases between. The germline V gene encodes CDR1 MNHEY and CDR2 SVGEGT. The CDR3 contains 17 residues. The CDR3 sequence: CASSYVFSQGPRQPQHF. CDR3 in DNA: TGTGCCAGCAGTTACGTTTTCTCACAGGGACCGCGGCAGCCCCAGCATTTT.

The V call is TRBV19, the J call TRBJ1-2; TRBD1 matches at 9 bases. Germline lookup yields CDR1 LNHDA and CDR2 SQIVND (reference sequence). V trimming: 7 bases; J trimming: 8 bases; junction bases outside the gene matches: 8. The CDR3 totals 13 residues. This CDR3 reads CASTGTGTAGYTF. CDR3 nucleotide sequence: TGTGCCAGTACCGGGACAGGGACTGCCGGCTACACCTTC.

In nucleotides, the CDR3 is TGTGCCAGCAGCCAGGTGCTAGCGGGAGCCCTGTACAATGAGCAGTTCTTC. Translation gives CASSQVLAGALYNEQFF. This chain links TRBV4-2 with TRBJ2-1, with 10 bases lining up with TRBD2. CDR1 LGHNA and CDR2 YNFKEQ come from the germline V gene. The trim removed 3 bases at V and 4 bases at J, leaving 9 bases unmatched. The CDR3 is 17 residues long.

This clone has a single count. The chain recombines TRBV21-1 with TRBJ2-7; TRBD2 is the table's D call, not checked against the DNA. TRBV21-1 constitutes a pseudogene. CDR3 length equals 18 residues. The CDR3 DNA sequence: TGTGCCAGCAGCAAAGAGTGGGGGGAGCGGGAGGGCCACGACGAGCAGTACTTC. This sequence encodes CASSKEWGEREGHDEQYF.

The chain employs TRBV11-3 and TRBJ2-3, with D perhaps TRBD2 (5 bases). V gave up 5 bases and J gave up 2 bases, with 14 bases separating them. Germline values: CDR1 SGHNT, CDR2 YENEEA. The CDR3 sequence is 15 residues long. The CDR3 loop is CASSPSLGFTDTQYF. The CDR3, as DNA: TGTGCCAGCAGCCCTAGCCTGGGGTTCACAGATACGCAGTATTTT.

The rearrangement joins TRBV28 to TRBJ1-2; TRBD1 might be the D (5 bases). Trimming removed 6 bases at V and 2 bases at J, with 16 bases between. The CDR3 consists of 15 residues. The germline V gene has CDR1 MDHEN and CDR2 SYDVKM. For the CDR3, the DNA is TGTGCCAGCAGCCCATTAAAGACAGTCAACTATGGCTACACCTTC. Protein: CASSPLKTVNYGYTF.

In its sample, this clone was seen many times. The V gene is TRBV28, the J gene TRBJ1-4; 9 nucleotides align to TRBD1. Per germline, CDR1 MDHEN and CDR2 SYDVKM. V shed 6 bases and J 4 bases; nucleotides not matched to a gene: 6. CDR3 length: 15 amino acids. CDR3 in amino acids: CASSSTGGNNEKLFF. The CDR3 region has the DNA TGTGCCAGCAGCTCTACAGGGGGCAATAATGAAAAACTGTTTTTT. The full variable domain, rest sourced from reference TRBV28 and TRBJ1-4, is DVKVTQSSRYLVKRTGEKVFLECVQDMDHENMFWYRQDPGLGLRLIYFSYDVKMKEKGDIPEGYSVSREKKERFSLILESASTNQTSMYLCASSSTGGNNEKLFFGSGTQLSVL.

V and J are TRBV2 and TRBJ1-6; no clear D gene. The CDR3 extends over 15 amino acids. Germline CDR1 reads SNHLY; CDR2 reads FYNNEI. Trimming pared 5 bases from V and 8 bases from J, leaving 16 bases between. The CDR3 is CASSPGLMADSPLHF. CDR3 nucleotides: TGTGCCAGCAGTCCTGGCTTGATGGCGGATTCACCCCTCCACTTT.

Worth noting for this clone: A junction boundary mismatches the germline segment, possibly from a read error. V usage is TRBV9 and J usage is TRBJ2-6; TRBD1 might be the D (5 bases). The germline V gene encodes CDR1 SGDLS and CDR2 YYNGEE. The CDR3 covers 14 residues. CDR3 DNA: TGTGCCAGCAGCGGAGCCTCTGGGGCCAACGTGCTGACTTTC. This sequence encodes CASSGASGANVLTF.

The chain recombines TRBV28 with TRBJ1-5; 10 positions agree with TRBD1. J gave up 2 bases and V 5 bases, and 9 bases lay outside the gene matches. This CDR3 is 17 amino acids long. CDR1 and CDR2 from the germline V gene are MDHEN and SYDVKM. In DNA form, the CDR3 reads TGTGCCAGCAGTCCTCGACAGGGGGCAAAGGGCAATCAGCCCCAGCATTTT. Amino acid sequence: CASSPRQGAKGNQPQHF.

This clone was detected a few times. The V call is TRBV7-9, the J call TRBJ1-5; 10 bases agree with TRBD1. The CDR3 consists of 18 residues. Trimming cost V 5 bases and J 2 bases; bases outside gene matches: 12. Germline V gives CDR1 SEHNR, CDR2 FQNEAQ (reference sequence). Written as DNA, the CDR3 is TGTGCCAGCAGCCGCGATACCTCCGGGACAGGGGGCAATCAGCCCCAGCATTTT. Protein sequence: CASSRDTSGTGGNQPQHF.

J is TRBJ2-3 and V is TRBV28; D perhaps matches TRBD2 (5 bases). Germline CDR1 reads MDHEN; CDR2 reads SYDVKM. The CDR3 has 13 residues. The V and J ends lost 6 bases and 4 bases respectively, with 11 bases between them. CDR3 amino acids: CASRHTRADTQYF. DNA for the CDR3: TGTGCCAGCAGACATACTAGAGCAGATACGCAGTATTTT.

The V gene is TRBV4-3, the J gene TRBJ2-1; 7 nucleotides agree with TRBD1. V lost 3 bases, J lost 3 bases, and 2 bases stayed unmatched. Germline lookup yields CDR1 LGHNA and CDR2 YSLEER. The CDR3 extends over 14 amino acids. The CDR3 spells CASSQGQYYNEQFF. DNA for the CDR3: TGCGCCAGCAGCCAGGGACAGTACTACAATGAGCAGTTCTTC.

This clone was seen more than once but under ten times. V and J are TRBV4-1 and TRBJ1-5; 10 bases are a match to TRBD1. Germline lookup yields CDR1 MGHRA and CDR2 YSYEKL. V lost 0 bases and J lost 6; bases outside the gene matches: 2. This CDR3 spans 15 amino acids. DNA for the CDR3: TGCGCCAGCAGCCAAGACGACAGGGGGCTTCAGCCCCAGCATTTT. Protein: CASSQDDRGLQPQHF.

This clone was counted a single time. The V call is TRBV5-1, the J call TRBJ1-2, with a tentative D call TRBD1 (5 bases). V was shortened by 6 bases and J by 4 bases, with 16 bases between the two germline ends. The germline V gene encodes CDR1 SGHRS and CDR2 YFSETQ. This CDR3 contains 14 residues. CDR3 residues: CASTESWGSYGYTF. The CDR3 DNA is TGCGCCAGCACCGAATCATGGGGCAGCTATGGCTACACCTTC.

V gene TRBV6-6 combines with J gene TRBJ2-7; TRBD1 is a possible D gene (5 bases). The CDR3 is 15 amino acids. CDR1 and CDR2 (germline): MNHNY, SVGAGI (reference sequence). V was pared by 0 bases and J by 0 bases, with 9 bases between. The CDR3 nucleotides read TGTGCCAGCAGTTACTCTTGGGGCAGCTCCTACGAGCAGTACTTC. It specifies CASSYSWGSSYEQYF.

The rearrangement links TRBV5-6 to TRBJ1-1, with 7 bases identical to TRBD1. Germline CDR1 SGHDT, CDR2 YYEEEE. The ends lost 4 bases at V and 2 bases at J; junction bases unmatched: 11. The CDR3 sequence is 16 residues long. In DNA form, the CDR3 reads TGTGCCAGCAGCCCGGATTACAGGGGAACAAACACTGAAGCTTTCTTT. It encodes CASSPDYRGTNTEAFF.

The chain links TRBV28 to TRBJ2-7; D might be TRBD2 (5 bases). Looked up from germline, CDR1 is MDHEN and CDR2 is SYDVKM. This CDR3 has 13 residues. V was trimmed by 5 bases and J by 3 bases, leaving 11 bases between them. CDR3 nucleotides: TGTGCCAGCAGTAACCCTCGGGGCTACGAGCAGTACTTC. Amino acid sequence: CASSNPRGYEQYF.

This chain joins TRBV7-9 and TRBJ2-1, with a weak D call TRBD2 (5 bases). The CDR3 covers 14 residues. Germline CDR1 SEHNR, CDR2 FQNEAQ (reference sequence). The V gene lost 0 bases and the J gene lost 7 bases, with 10 bases spanning the gap. The CDR3, as DNA: TGTGCCAGCAGCTTAGCGATCGGGGAAAATGAGCAGTTCTTC. This gives the protein CASSLAIGENEQFF.

This clone appeared a single time. This chain connects TRBV7-2 to TRBJ1-5; D is unresolved. The CDR3 totals 13 residues. Germline assignment: CDR1 SGHTA and CDR2 FQGNSA. Trimming removed 2 bases from V and 7 bases from J, with 9 bases in between. This CDR3 reads CASSLSPTQPQHF. The CDR3 bases are TGTGCCAGCAGCTTAAGCCCGACACAGCCCCAGCATTTT.

The rearrangement uses TRBV27 and TRBJ1-5; D might be TRBD1 (5 bases). Trimming took 2 bases from V and 7 from J, leaving 12 bases between them. The length of the CDR3 is 14 residues. CDR1 and CDR2 from the germline V gene are MNHEY and SMNVEV (reference sequence). CDR3 in amino acids: CASSLGGAYQPQHF. The CDR3 DNA reads as TGTGCCAGCAGTTTAGGTGGGGCGTACCAGCCCCAGCATTTT.

The genes are TRBV11-1 and TRBJ2-7, with 7 positions matching TRBD1. The CDR3 extends over 12 amino acids. Germline assignment: CDR1 SGHAT and CDR2 FQDESV (reference sequence). V gave up 5 bases and J gave up 7 bases; unmatched junction bases: 5. CDR3 nucleotides: TGTGCCAGCAGCGGGACAGCTAGGGAGCAGTACTTC. Translating gives CASSGTAREQYF.

This chain joins TRBV7-9 and TRBJ1-4; tentatively, D is TRBD1 (5 bases). The germline V gene has CDR1 SEHNR and CDR2 FQNEAQ (reference sequence). V gave up 1 base and J gave up 3 bases, with 6 bases separating them. This CDR3 region has 14 residues. CDR3 sequence reads: CASSLEGSNEKLFF. The CDR3 DNA sequence: TGTGCCAGCAGCTTAGAGGGGTCTAATGAAAAACTGTTTTTT.

Only one count was recorded for this clone. The V and J genes are TRBV28 and TRBJ2-1; D possibly corresponds to TRBD1 (6 bases). Deletions cut 5 bases from V and 5 bases from J, with 16 bases between. The length of the CDR3 is 15 residues. The V gene's germline CDR1 is MDHEN and CDR2 SYDVKM. CDR3 in DNA: TGTGCCAGCAGTCTCCGACAGGTTAGAGACAATGAGCAGTTCTTC. Translated: CASSLRQVRDNEQFF.

The rearrangement joins TRBV29-1 to TRBJ2-4, with TRBD1 matching 7 bases. Looked up from germline, CDR1 is SQVTM and CDR2 is ANQGSEA. This CDR3 contains 15 residues. Trimming at V came to 7 bases and at J to 6 bases, leaving 15 bases not matched to a gene. DNA of the CDR3: TGCAGCGCCCTTGGGGACAGTGTTAGAAGAAACATTCAGTACTTC. Amino acids: CSALGDSVRRNIQYF.

The chain couples TRBV19 to TRBJ1-5; 9 bases fit TRBD1. Germline-derived CDR1 and CDR2 are LNHDA and SQIVND (reference sequence). Losses at the gene ends were 1 base for V and 11 bases for J; bases not matched to a gene: 12. This CDR3 is built from 16 residues. CDR3 in DNA: TGTGCCAGTAGTATAGCATTCGGACAGGGGATGGCAGCCCAGCATTTT. Translation gives CASSIAFGQGMAAQHF.

V and J are TRBV3-1 (or the pseudogene TRBV3-2) and TRBJ2-1, with TRBD1 matching 7 bases. This CDR3 contains 15 residues. V shed 2 bases and J 2 bases; nucleotides not matched to a gene: 3. Germline V CDR1 and CDR2: LGHDT, YNNKEL (reference sequence). The CDR3: CASSQRDRTYNEQFF. The CDR3 nucleotides are TGTGCCAGCAGCCAACGGGACAGAACCTACAATGAGCAGTTCTTC.

The gene calls are TRBV19 and TRBJ2-5, with D perhaps matching TRBD2 (6 bases). V lost 3 bases, J lost 2 bases, and 13 bases lay in between. Germline loops: CDR1 LNHDA, CDR2 SQIVND (reference sequence). The CDR3 runs to 15 residues. The DNA for the CDR3 is TGTGCCAGTAGTATCACCGGGGGTAGGCAAGAGACCCAGTACTTC. Translated, it gives CASSITGGRQETQYF.